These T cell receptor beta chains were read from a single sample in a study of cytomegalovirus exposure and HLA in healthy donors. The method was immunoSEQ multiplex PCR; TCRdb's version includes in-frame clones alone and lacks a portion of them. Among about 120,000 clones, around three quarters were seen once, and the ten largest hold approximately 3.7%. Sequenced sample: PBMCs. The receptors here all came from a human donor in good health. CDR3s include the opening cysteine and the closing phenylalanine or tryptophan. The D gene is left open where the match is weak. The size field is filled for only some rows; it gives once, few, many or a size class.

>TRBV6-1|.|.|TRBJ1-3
TGTGCCAGCAGTCCCCTGAGCTCTGGAAACACCATATATTTT
CASSPLSSGNTIYF
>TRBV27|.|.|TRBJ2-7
TGTGCCAGCAGTTTAGGGCAGGGTCGGGACGAGCAGTACTTC
CASSLGQGRDEQYF
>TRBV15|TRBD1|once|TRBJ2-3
TGTGCCACTCGGACAGGGGGCCAAACAGATACGCAGTATTTT
CATRTGGQTDTQYF
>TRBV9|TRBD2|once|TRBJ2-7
TGTGCCAGCAGCGTAGGGGGGGGGACCAGCTCCTACGAGCAGTACTTC
CASSVGGGTSSYEQYF
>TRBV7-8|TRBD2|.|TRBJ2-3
TGTGCCAGCAGCTTAGCAGCGGGAGCGGGAGCGGGAGATACGCAGTATTTT
CASSLAAGAGAGDTQYF
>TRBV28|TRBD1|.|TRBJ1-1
TGTGCCAGCAGGTCGACAGGGGAGGCTTTCTTT
CASRSTGEAFF
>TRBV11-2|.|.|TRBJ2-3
TGTGCCAGCAGCCTAATGTCTGCAGATACGCAGTATTTT
CASSLMSADTQYF
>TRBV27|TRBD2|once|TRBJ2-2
TGTGCCAGCAGTTCCGGGTGGGGACTAGCGGGAGGGCCGAACACCGGGGAGCTGTTTTTT
CASSSGWGLAGGPNTGELFF
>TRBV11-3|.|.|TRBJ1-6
TGTGCCAGCAGCTTAGATAGTAGCGCGAATTCACCCCTCCACTTT
CASSLDSSANSPLHF
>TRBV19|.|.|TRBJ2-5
TGTGCCAGTAGTCCAAACAGGGTCAGAGAGCAGTACTTC
CASSPNRVREQYF
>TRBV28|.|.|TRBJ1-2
TGTGCCAGCAGGGGAGGGAGGGTCAACTATGGCTACACCTTC
CASRGGRVNYGYTF
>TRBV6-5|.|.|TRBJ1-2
TGTGCCACATCCGAAACTCAGGGGTGGGGCTACACCTTC
CATSETQGWGYTF
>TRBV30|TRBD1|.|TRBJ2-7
TGTGCCTGGAGCCCCGGGACAGATTACGAGCAGTACTTC
CAWSPGTDYEQYF
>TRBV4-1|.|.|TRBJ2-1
TGCGCCAGCAGCCAAGGGACTGGCTGGAATGAGCAGTTCTTC
CASSQGTGWNEQFF
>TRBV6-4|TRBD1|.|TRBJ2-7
TGTGCCAGCAGTGACGTGACAGGGGACTACGAGCAGTACTTC
CASSDVTGDYEQYF
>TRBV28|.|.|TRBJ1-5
TGTGCCAGCAGTTCCGACCGGCGGGCCAATCAGCCCCAGCATTTT
CASSSDRRANQPQHF
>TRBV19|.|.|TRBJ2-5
TGTGCCAGTAGTCCCCAGGGTTCCGAGACCCAGTACTTC
CASSPQGSETQYF
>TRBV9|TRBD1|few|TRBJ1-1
TGTGCCAGCAGCCGGGACAGTTACACTGAAGCTTTCTTT
CASSRDSYTEAFF
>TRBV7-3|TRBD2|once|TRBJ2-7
TGTGCCAGCAGCTTAGGTCTAGCGGGAACTTACGAGCAGTACTTC
CASSLGLAGTYEQYF
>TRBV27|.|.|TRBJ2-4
TGTGCCCTAACAGCCGGTAACATTCAGTACTTC
CALTAGNIQYF
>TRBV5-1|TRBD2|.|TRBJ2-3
TGCGCCAGCAGCCTGAGTAGCGGGAGCACAGATACGCAGTATTTT
CASSLSSGSTDTQYF
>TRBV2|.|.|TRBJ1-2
TGTGCCAGCAGTAGACACTCGAACTATGGCTACACCTTC
CASSRHSNYGYTF
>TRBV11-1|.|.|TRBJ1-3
TGTGCCAGCAGCTTAGTCCGGACAGCCTCTGGAAACACCATATATTTT
CASSLVRTASGNTIYF
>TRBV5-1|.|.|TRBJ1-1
TGCGCCAGCTCGGGTGGGGGCCTTATGACTGAAGCTTTCTTT
CASSGGGLMTEAFF
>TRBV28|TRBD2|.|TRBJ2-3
TGTGCCAGCAGTTCGGGGGGTAGCACAGATACGCAGTATTTT
CASSSGGSTDTQYF
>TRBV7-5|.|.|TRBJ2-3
TGTGCCAGAAGCTTAGGCGCAAATACGCAGTATTTT
CARSLGANTQYF
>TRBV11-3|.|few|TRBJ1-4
TGTGCCAGCAGCTCAGGGATGGGCCATGAAAAACTGTTTTTT
CASSSGMGHEKLFF
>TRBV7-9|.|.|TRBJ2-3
TGTGCCAGCAGCTTCCGGACAGATACGCAGTATTTT
CASSFRTDTQYF
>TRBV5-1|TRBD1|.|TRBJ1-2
TGCGCCAGCAGCTTGGGGGGACAGGGGATAAGTAGCGGCTACACCTTC
CASSLGGQGISSGYTF
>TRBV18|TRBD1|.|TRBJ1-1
TGTGCCAGCTCACCGTCGACAGGGGGCTCGGGCACTGAAGCTTTCTTT
CASSPSTGGSGTEAFF
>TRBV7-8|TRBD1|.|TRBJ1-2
TGTGCCAGCAGCTTAGCATCAGCGGGACAGGGGGGGTTTTACACCTTC
CASSLASAGQGGFYTF
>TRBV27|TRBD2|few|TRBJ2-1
TGTGCCAGCAGCCGAGAACTAGCGGGTGAGCAGTTCTTC
CASSRELAGEQFF
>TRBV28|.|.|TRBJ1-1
TGTGCCAGTCAGGAGGGGAGAACTGAAGCTTTCTTT
CASQEGRTEAFF
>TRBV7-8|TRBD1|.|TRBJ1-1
TGTGCCAGCAGCTTATTGTCCGTCGACAGGGGAGGAAACACTGAAGCTTTCTTT
CASSLLSVDRGGNTEAFF
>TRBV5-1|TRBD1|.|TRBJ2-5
TGCGCCAGCAGCTTAGAGTTGGACAGGGCGAAGACCCAGTACTTC
CASSLELDRAKTQYF
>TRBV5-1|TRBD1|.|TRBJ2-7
TGTGCCAGCAACGGACAGGGGTCACCCTACGAGCAGTACTTC
CASNGQGSPYEQYF
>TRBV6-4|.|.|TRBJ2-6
TGTGCCAGCAGTTACGACTTGTCTTCTGGGGCCAACGTCCTGACTTTC
CASSYDLSSGANVLTF
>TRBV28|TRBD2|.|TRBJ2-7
TGTGCCAGCCTCACAACGGCGGGGGGGACGGATTCCTACGAGCAGTACTTC
CASLTTAGGTDSYEQYF
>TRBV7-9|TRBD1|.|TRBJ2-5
TGTGCCAGCAGCTCTGACAGGGTGTTGAAAGAGACCCAGTACTTC
CASSSDRVLKETQYF
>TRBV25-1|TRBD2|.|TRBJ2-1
TGTGCCAGCCAAAGCGGGAGGCACAATGAGCAGTTCTTC
CASQSGRHNEQFF
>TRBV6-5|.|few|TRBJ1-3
TGTGCCAGCAGCGTTGACTACTCTGGAAACACCATATATTTT
CASSVDYSGNTIYF
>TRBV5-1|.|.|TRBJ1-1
TGCGCCAGCAGCCGGGACTTAGTTAACACTGAAGCTTTCTTT
CASSRDLVNTEAFF
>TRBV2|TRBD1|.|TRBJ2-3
TGTGCCAGCCGCCGGGACAGGGGAGGAGATACGCAGTATTTT
CASRRDRGGDTQYF
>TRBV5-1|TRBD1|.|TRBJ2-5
TGCGCCAGCAGCAAGCAGACAGGGGGAAGCGAGACCCAGTACTTC
CASSKQTGGSETQYF
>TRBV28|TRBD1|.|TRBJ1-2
TGTGCCAGCAGTTTATCTACGATGGGCAGGGGGTTCGGTGGCTACACCTTC
CASSLSTMGRGFGGYTF
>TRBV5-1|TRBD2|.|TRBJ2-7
TGCGCCAGCAGCCCCCTCACTAGCGACTCCTACGAGCAGTACTTC
CASSPLTSDSYEQYF
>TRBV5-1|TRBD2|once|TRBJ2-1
TGCGCCAGCTTGAAACACGGGACTAGCGGGAGTTGGAGCTCCTACAATGAGCAGTTCTTC
CASLKHGTSGSWSSYNEQFF
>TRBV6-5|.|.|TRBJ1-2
TGTGCCAGCAGTTACTCAAATCGGGGTACGGGTGGCTACACCTTC
CASSYSNRGTGGYTF
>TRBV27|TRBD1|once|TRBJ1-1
TGTGCCAGCAGGGGTAGTAATTGGGACAGGGGTGGCCCTGAAGCTTTCTTT
CASRGSNWDRGGPEAFF
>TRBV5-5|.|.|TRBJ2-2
TGTGCCAGCAGCTTGGGTGTCAGGAACACCGGGGAGCTGTTTTTT
CASSLGVRNTGELFF